The rows below give T cell receptor beta chains drawn from one sample of a study of blood T cell repertoires in COVID-19. Some clones are missing from TCRdb's copy, which holds only in-frame ones; the method was immunoSEQ multiplex PCR. In the table there are approximately 190,000 clones, just under 85% of which are singletons. The source material was peripheral blood. The receptors derive from a woman aged 70-85 years with active or convalescent COVID-19. Both conserved end residues are part of each CDR3. Fields, in order: clone size, CDR3 length, J gene, D gene, V gene, CDR3 DNA, CDR3 protein. The D gene is left open where the match is weak. Size is omitted from some rows. Given values are once, few, many or a class for expanded clones.

-,16,TRBJ1-2,-,TRBV4-2,TGTGCCAGCAGCCACAAGGTAGGGGGAGTGGACTATGGCTACACCTTC,CASSHKVGGVDYGYTF
-,18,TRBJ2-2,TRBD2,TRBV7-8,TGTGCCAGCAGCTTGACCGGACTAGCGGGAGCTCCGTTCGGGGAGCTGTTTTTT,CASSLTGLAGAPFGELFF
-,16,TRBJ2-7,TRBD2,TRBV5-1,TGCGCCAGCAGCTTGCTCACGCGGGGGTCGGCCTACGAGCAGTACTTC,CASSLLTRGSAYEQYF
-,13,TRBJ2-7,TRBD2,TRBV5-4,TGTGCCAGCAGCTTGAGGCCTAGCGGCGAGCAGTACTTC,CASSLRPSGEQYF
-,14,TRBJ2-1,TRBD2,TRBV4-1,TGCGCCAGCAGCCAAGATGGGGACTATATTGAGCAGTTCTTC,CASSQDGDYIEQFF
-,15,TRBJ2-7,TRBD2,TRBV6-5,TGTGCCAGCAGCCCCTTTAGCGGGAGCTCCTACGAGCAGTACTTC,CASSPFSGSSYEQYF
-,17,TRBJ2-1,TRBD1,TRBV7-9,TGTGCCAGCAGCCACCGGGACAGGGGGCGATATTACAATGAGCAGTTCTTC,CASSHRDRGRYYNEQFF
-,15,TRBJ2-7,TRBD1,TRBV6-1,TGTGCCAGCAGTGAAACGACAGGGGGGACCTACGAGCAGTACTTC,CASSETTGGTYEQYF
-,17,TRBJ2-1,TRBD2,TRBV5-1,TGCGCCAGCAGCTTGTTGGCTAGCGGGAGGGCCTACAATGAGCAGTTCTTC,CASSLLASGRAYNEQFF
once,15,TRBJ1-6,-,TRBV28,TGTGCCAGCAGTACGGGTCGCTCCTATAATTCACCCCTCCACTTT,CASSTGRSYNSPLHF
few,14,TRBJ1-1,TRBD1,TRBV5-4,TGTGCCAGCAGCTCGCAGGGGGGTACCACTGAAGCTTTCTTT,CASSSQGGTTEAFF
-,14,TRBJ2-1,-,TRBV5-1,TGCGCCAGCAGCTTCCGGGACTCGGACAATGAGCAGTTCTTC,CASSFRDSDNEQFF
-,14,TRBJ2-7,TRBD1,TRBV15,TGTGCCACCAGCAGAGATACGGGACAGGGGGCCCAGTACTTC,CATSRDTGQGAQYF
-,13,TRBJ2-5,-,TRBV12-3/TRBV12-4,TGTGCCAGCAGGACGGAGCGGGAAGAGACCCAGTACTTC,CASRTEREETQYF
-,12,TRBJ2-7,-,TRBV7-9,TGTGCCAGCAGCGCACAGGGAATCGAGCAGTACTTC,CASSAQGIEQYF
-,13,TRBJ2-5,-,TRBV29-1,TGCAGCGCCCCGAGGGGGAACCAAGAGACCCAGTACTTC,CSAPRGNQETQYF
-,14,TRBJ1-2,-,TRBV4-1,TGCGCCAGCAGCCAGCAAGTTGTAGCCTATGGCTACACCTTC,CASSQQVVAYGYTF
many,17,TRBJ2-4,TRBD1,TRBV19,TGTGCCAGTAGCCCCGGACAGGTCAAACTAGCCAAAAACATTCAGTACTTC,CASSPGQVKLAKNIQYF
-,15,TRBJ1-1,TRBD1,TRBV29-1,TGCAGCGTGCGTCAGACAGGGGGCGGAAGAACTGAAGCTTTCTTT,CSVRQTGGGRTEAFF
-,17,TRBJ2-1,TRBD2,TRBV6-1,TGTGCCAGCAGTGAAGTACTAGCGGGAGGACTATACAATGAGCAGTTCTTC,CASSEVLAGGLYNEQFF
-,16,TRBJ2-1,TRBD2,TRBV15,TGTGCCACCAGCTCGATACTAGCGGGAGGGAATTATGAGCAGTTCTTC,CATSSILAGGNYEQFF
once,13,TRBJ2-1,-,TRBV29-1,TGCAGCGCCCTACTAGAGGCTGCAAGTGAGCAGTTCTTC,CSALLEAASEQFF
few,14,TRBJ1-2,TRBD1,TRBV28,TGTGCCAGCAACCCCGCAGGGGGCGCTTTGGGCTACACCTTC,CASNPAGGALGYTF
-,15,TRBJ2-1,TRBD2,TRBV19,TGTGCCAGTAGTATTCGGGGGAGGGCCGAGGATGAGCAGTTCTTC,CASSIRGRAEDEQFF
-,13,TRBJ1-2,TRBD1,TRBV30,TGTGCCTGGAGTCTCTCGGGACAGGGTGGCTACACCTTC,CAWSLSGQGGYTF
-,16,TRBJ2-1,TRBD1,TRBV18,TGTGCCAGCTCACCACAAGGGACAGGGTCGTACAATGAGCAGTTCTTC,CASSPQGTGSYNEQFF
few,16,TRBJ2-3,TRBD2,TRBV9,TGTGCCAGCAGCCCCAGACTAGCGGGATCCCCAGATACGCAGTATTTT,CASSPRLAGSPDTQYF
-,14,TRBJ1-1,-,TRBV6-5,TGTGCCAGCAGCCATCTGTGGGGAGCAACTGAAGCTTTCTTT,CASSHLWGATEAFF
-,14,TRBJ2-1,-,TRBV19,TGTGCCAGTAGTATGGGCGGGAAATACAATGAGCAGTTCTTC,CASSMGGKYNEQFF